This TCR beta chain came from a study of blood T cells in healthy people across ages. CDR3 length: 14 amino acids. V lost 2 bases and J lost 2, with 10 bases in between. Germline loops: CDR1 SGHRS, CDR2 YFSETQ. Study-wide findings and caveats: Across samples, TCR beta diversity tracked strongly with naive T cell percentage. Observed TCR beta diversity per million T cells went down as age went up. This fall followed a roughly linear course with age.

This clonotype was counted at least ten times. Its specificity is unknown. Primed by a sample-barcoded 5' primer and a J-beta primer mix, a second PCR proceeded for roughly 7 to 11 cycles. From each sample, at least 2.5 million paired-end reads containing CDR3 were obtained. TCRdb reprocessed the 5' RACE reads with MiXCR, giving one entry per CDR3 protein. The sample consists of some 700,000 distinct CDR3 sequences, roughly 20% of them appearing once. This chain joins TRBV5-1 and TRBJ2-5; no clear D gene. The sample was blood. This TCR was sampled from a man between 65 and 85 years old in good health. The chain's CDR3 is CASSLRPLQETQYF. Written as DNA, the CDR3 is TGCGCCAGCAGCTTACGCCCCCTTCAAGAGACCCAGTACTTC.